The rows below give T cell receptor beta chains drawn from one sample of a study of T cells in Graves' hyperthyroidism and ophthalmopathy. MiXCR was run by TCRdb on the multiplex PCR reads, yielding one entry per CDR3 protein. In the table there are fewer than 850,000 distinct CDR3 sequences, roughly 17% of which are singletons. Specimen: blood. These receptors came from a man aged 45 to 65 with Graves' hyperthyroidism. The CDR3 runs from the conserved cysteine through the conserved F or W. D genes are given only for firm matches. Rows may omit the clone size; those that give it use once, few, many or a size class.

cdr3_aa: CASSLTPGTEWNTEAFF; cdr3_nt: TGCGCCAGCAGCCTAACACCGGGGACAGAATGGAACACTGAAGCTTTCTTT; v_call: TRBV4-3; cdr3_length: 17; d_call: TRBD1; clone_size: NA; j_call: TRBJ1-1
cdr3_aa: CASSSIAGSYEQYF; cdr3_nt: TGCGCCAGCAGCTCGATAGCGGGGTCCTACGAGCAGTACTTC; v_call: TRBV5-1; cdr3_length: 14; d_call: TRBD2; clone_size: many; j_call: TRBJ2-7
cdr3_aa: CASSLWGTGTALSSTF; cdr3_nt: NA; v_call: TRBV28; cdr3_length: 16; d_call: NA; clone_size: many; j_call: TRBJ1-2
cdr3_aa: CASSYGGWQLFANTGELFF; cdr3_nt: TGTGCCAGCAGTTACGGCGGTTGGCAACTGTTCGCGAACACCGGGGAGCTGTTTTTT; v_call: TRBV6-2/TRBV6-3; cdr3_length: 19; d_call: NA; clone_size: many; j_call: TRBJ2-2
cdr3_aa: CASEGSEGPTAQHF; cdr3_nt: TGTGCCAGCGAAGGGTCGGAGGGACCGACAGCCCAGCATTTT; v_call: TRBV28; cdr3_length: 14; d_call: NA; clone_size: many; j_call: TRBJ1-5
cdr3_aa: CASSPVGGYYEQYF; cdr3_nt: TGTGCCAGCAGTCCGGTGGGAGGGTACTACGAGCAGTACTTC; v_call: TRBV28; cdr3_length: 14; d_call: TRBD2; clone_size: many; j_call: TRBJ2-7
cdr3_aa: CASSFRASFEQYF; cdr3_nt: TGTGCCAGCAGCTTCAGGGCAAGTTTCGAGCAGTACTTC; v_call: TRBV5-5; cdr3_length: 13; d_call: NA; clone_size: many; j_call: TRBJ2-7
cdr3_aa: CASSLWRQTTDTQYF; cdr3_nt: TGTGCCAGCAGTTTATGGAGACAGACCACAGATACGCAGTATTTT; v_call: TRBV27; cdr3_length: 15; d_call: NA; clone_size: many; j_call: TRBJ2-3
cdr3_aa: CASRAQGQGDEKLFF; cdr3_nt: TGTGCCAGCAGGGCCCAGGGACAGGGTGATGAAAAACTGTTTTTT; v_call: TRBV28; cdr3_length: 15; d_call: TRBD1; clone_size: many; j_call: TRBJ1-4
cdr3_aa: CASSPGDIRETQYF; cdr3_nt: TGTGCCAGCAGCCCTGGAGACATCAGGGAGACCCAGTACTTC; v_call: TRBV3-1; cdr3_length: 14; d_call: NA; clone_size: many; j_call: TRBJ2-5
cdr3_aa: CASSFLFAGLAAYEQYF; cdr3_nt: TGTGCCAGCAGCTTCTTGTTTGCGGGACTAGCGGCCTACGAGCAGTACTTC; v_call: TRBV11-2; cdr3_length: 17; d_call: TRBD2; clone_size: many; j_call: TRBJ2-7
cdr3_aa: CASSLNPPLATEAFF; cdr3_nt: TGTGCCAGCAGTTTAAATCCTCCTTTAGCCACTGAAGCTTTCTTT; v_call: TRBV27; cdr3_length: 15; d_call: NA; clone_size: NA; j_call: TRBJ1-1
cdr3_aa: CSARDFFGTSGFYNEQFF; cdr3_nt: TGCAGTGCTAGAGATTTTTTCGGGACTAGCGGCTTCTACAATGAGCAGTTCTTC; v_call: TRBV20-1; cdr3_length: 18; d_call: TRBD2; clone_size: NA; j_call: TRBJ2-1
cdr3_aa: CASSPLGGADQPQHF; cdr3_nt: TGTGCCAGCAGTCCTTTGGGGGGCGCAGATCAGCCCCAGCATTTT; v_call: TRBV6-1; cdr3_length: 15; d_call: NA; clone_size: NA; j_call: TRBJ1-5
cdr3_aa: CASSIGMGWRTEAFF; cdr3_nt: TGTGCCAGTAGTATAGGCATGGGCTGGAGGACTGAAGCTTTCTTT; v_call: TRBV19; cdr3_length: 15; d_call: NA; clone_size: NA; j_call: TRBJ1-1
cdr3_aa: CASSEDPGGTTEAFF; cdr3_nt: TGTGCCAGCAGTGAAGATCCAGGGGGGACCACTGAAGCTTTCTTT; v_call: TRBV6-1; cdr3_length: 15; d_call: TRBD1; clone_size: many; j_call: TRBJ1-1
cdr3_aa: CSAEGGQFNYGYTF; cdr3_nt: TGCAGCGCCGAAGGAGGACAGTTTAACTATGGCTACACCTTC; v_call: TRBV29-1; cdr3_length: 14; d_call: NA; clone_size: NA; j_call: TRBJ1-2
cdr3_aa: CASSFRSGVITGERFF; cdr3_nt: TGTGCCAGCAGCTTTCGCAGCGGAGTGATCACCGGGGAGCGGTTTTTT; v_call: TRBV7-8; cdr3_length: 16; d_call: NA; clone_size: NA; j_call: TRBJ2-2
cdr3_aa: CASSLGLAANYEQYF; cdr3_nt: TGCGCCAGCAGCTTGGGACTAGCGGCTAACTACGAGCAGTACTTC; v_call: TRBV5-1; cdr3_length: 15; d_call: TRBD2; clone_size: once; j_call: TRBJ2-7
cdr3_aa: CSSPRGSGFGNEQFF; cdr3_nt: TGCAGCTCCCCCCGGGGTAGCGGGTTTGGAAATGAGCAGTTCTTC; v_call: TRBV29-1; cdr3_length: 15; d_call: TRBD2; clone_size: few; j_call: TRBJ2-1
cdr3_aa: CASRGIFTDTQYF; cdr3_nt: TGTGCCAGCAGGGGCATCTTCACAGATACGCAGTATTTT; v_call: TRBV5-4; cdr3_length: 13; d_call: NA; clone_size: NA; j_call: TRBJ2-3
cdr3_aa: CASSLDRTGGGYTF; cdr3_nt: TGTGCCAGCAGCTTAGATCGCACAGGTGGTGGCTACACCTTC; v_call: TRBV11-2; cdr3_length: 14; d_call: NA; clone_size: many; j_call: TRBJ1-2
cdr3_aa: CASSLGLTDGYTF; cdr3_nt: TGTGCCAGCAGCCTCGGACTGACTGATGGCTACACCTTC; v_call: TRBV2; cdr3_length: 13; d_call: NA; clone_size: many; j_call: TRBJ1-2
cdr3_aa: CASVRGGGFQETQYF; cdr3_nt: TGTGCTAGTGTCCGAGGGGGAGGGTTCCAAGAGACCCAGTACTTC; v_call: TRBV12-5; cdr3_length: 15; d_call: NA; clone_size: few; j_call: TRBJ2-5
cdr3_aa: CASMGQGAGELFF; cdr3_nt: TGCGCCAGCATGGGACAGGGGGCCGGGGAGCTGTTTTTT; v_call: TRBV10-2; cdr3_length: 13; d_call: TRBD1; clone_size: NA; j_call: TRBJ2-2